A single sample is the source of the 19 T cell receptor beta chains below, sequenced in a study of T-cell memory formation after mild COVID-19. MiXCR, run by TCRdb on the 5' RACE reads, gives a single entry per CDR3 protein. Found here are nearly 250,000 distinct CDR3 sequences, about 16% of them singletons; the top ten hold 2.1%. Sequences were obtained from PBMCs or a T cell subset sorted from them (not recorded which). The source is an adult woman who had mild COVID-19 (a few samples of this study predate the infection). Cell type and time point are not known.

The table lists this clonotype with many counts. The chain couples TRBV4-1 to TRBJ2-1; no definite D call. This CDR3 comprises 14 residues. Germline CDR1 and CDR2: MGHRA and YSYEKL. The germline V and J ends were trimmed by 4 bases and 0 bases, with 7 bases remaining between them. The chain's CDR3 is CASSRRSSYNEQFF. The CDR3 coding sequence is TGCGCCAGCAGCCGTAGGAGCTCCTACAATGAGCAGTTCTTC.

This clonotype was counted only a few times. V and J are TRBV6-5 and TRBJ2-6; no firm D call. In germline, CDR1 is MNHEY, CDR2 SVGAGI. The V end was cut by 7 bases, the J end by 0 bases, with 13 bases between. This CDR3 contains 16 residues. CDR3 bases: TGTGCCAGCAAAGGGCAGGCGAGCTCTGGGGCCAACGTCCTGACTTTC. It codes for CASKGQASSGANVLTF.

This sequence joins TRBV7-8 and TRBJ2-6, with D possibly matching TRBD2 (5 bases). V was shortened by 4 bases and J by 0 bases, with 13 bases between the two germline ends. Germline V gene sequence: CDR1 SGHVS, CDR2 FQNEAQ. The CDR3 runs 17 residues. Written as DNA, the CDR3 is TGTGCCAGCAGCTCGGCGACCCGGGGCTCTGGGGCCAACGTCCTGACTTTC. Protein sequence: CASSSATRGSGANVLTF.

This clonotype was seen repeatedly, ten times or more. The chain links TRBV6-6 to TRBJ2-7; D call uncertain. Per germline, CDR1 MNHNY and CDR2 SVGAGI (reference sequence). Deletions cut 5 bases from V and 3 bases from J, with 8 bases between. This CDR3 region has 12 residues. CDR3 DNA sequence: TGTGCCAGCAGTGCGGAGAACTACGAGCAGTACTTC. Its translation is CASSAENYEQYF.

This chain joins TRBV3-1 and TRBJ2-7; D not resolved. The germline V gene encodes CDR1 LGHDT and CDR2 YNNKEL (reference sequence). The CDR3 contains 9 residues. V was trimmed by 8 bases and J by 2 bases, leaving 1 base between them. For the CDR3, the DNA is TGTGCCAGCCCCTACGAGCAGTACTTC. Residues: CASPYEQYF.

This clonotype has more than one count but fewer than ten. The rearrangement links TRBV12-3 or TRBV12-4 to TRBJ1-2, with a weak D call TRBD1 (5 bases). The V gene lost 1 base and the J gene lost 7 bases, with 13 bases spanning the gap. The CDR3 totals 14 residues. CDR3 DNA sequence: TGTGCCAGCAGTTTAGAGGCAGGGATGAGTGGCTACACCTTC. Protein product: CASSLEAGMSGYTF.

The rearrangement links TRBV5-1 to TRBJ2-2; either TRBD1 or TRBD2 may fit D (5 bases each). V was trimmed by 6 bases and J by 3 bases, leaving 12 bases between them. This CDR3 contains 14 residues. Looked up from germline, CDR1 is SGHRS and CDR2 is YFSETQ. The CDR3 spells CASNRDGDTGELFF. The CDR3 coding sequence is TGCGCCAGCAATCGGGACGGAGACACCGGGGAGCTGTTTTTT.

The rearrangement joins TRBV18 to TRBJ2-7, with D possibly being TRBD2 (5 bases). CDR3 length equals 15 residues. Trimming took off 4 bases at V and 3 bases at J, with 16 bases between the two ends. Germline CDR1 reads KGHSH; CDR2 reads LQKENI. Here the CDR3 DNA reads TGTGCCAGCTCACTCTTGAGTACGGGAAACTACGAGCAGTACTTC. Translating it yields CASSLLSTGNYEQYF. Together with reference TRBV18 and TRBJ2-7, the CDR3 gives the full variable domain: NAGVMQNPRHLVRRRGQEARLRCSPMKGHSHVYWYRQLPEEGLKFMVYLQKENIIDESGMPKERFSAEFPKEGPSILRIQQVVRGDSAAYFCASSLLSTGNYEQYFGPGTRLTVT.

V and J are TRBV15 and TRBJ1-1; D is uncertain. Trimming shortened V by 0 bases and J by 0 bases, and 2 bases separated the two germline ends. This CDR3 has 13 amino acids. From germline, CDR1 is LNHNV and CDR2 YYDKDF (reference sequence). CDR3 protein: CATSREVNTEAFF. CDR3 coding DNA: TGTGCCACCAGCAGAGAGGTGAACACTGAAGCTTTCTTT.

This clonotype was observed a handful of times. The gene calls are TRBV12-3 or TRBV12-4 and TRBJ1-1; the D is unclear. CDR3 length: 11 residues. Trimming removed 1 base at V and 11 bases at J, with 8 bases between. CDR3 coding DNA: TGTGCCAGCAGTTTAGGCATCGGGGCTTTCTTT. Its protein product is CASSLGIGAFF.

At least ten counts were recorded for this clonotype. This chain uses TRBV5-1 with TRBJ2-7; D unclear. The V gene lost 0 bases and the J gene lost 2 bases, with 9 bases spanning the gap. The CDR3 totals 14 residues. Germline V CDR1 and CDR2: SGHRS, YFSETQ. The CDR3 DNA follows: TGCGCCAGCAGCTTGGAGGGTCCCCCCTACGAGCAGTACTTC. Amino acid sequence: CASSLEGPPYEQYF.

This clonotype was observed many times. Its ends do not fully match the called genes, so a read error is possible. This CDR3 reads CSARDSGGLGLKTEAFF. The CDR3 DNA is TGCAGTGCTAGAGACTCGGGAGGTTTGGGATTGAAGACTGAAGCTTTCTTT. The rearrangement links TRBV20-1 to TRBJ1-1, with D unresolved. This CDR3 has 17 residues. CDR1 is DFQATT, CDR2 SNEGSKA, per germline (reference sequence).

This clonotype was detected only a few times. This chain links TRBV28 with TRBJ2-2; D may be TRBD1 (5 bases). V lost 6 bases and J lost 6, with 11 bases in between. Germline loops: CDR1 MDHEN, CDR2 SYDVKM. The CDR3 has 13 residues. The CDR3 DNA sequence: TGTGCCAGCAGACCTCAGGGTGCCGGGGAGCTGTTTTTT. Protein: CASRPQGAGELFF.

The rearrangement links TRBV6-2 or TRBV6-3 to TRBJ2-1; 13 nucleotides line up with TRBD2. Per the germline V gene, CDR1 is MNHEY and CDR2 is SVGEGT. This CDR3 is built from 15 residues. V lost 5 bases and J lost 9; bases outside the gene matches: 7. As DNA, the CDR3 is TGTGCCAGCAGTAGGACTAGCGGGAGTTATGGTGAGCAGTTCTTC. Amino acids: CASSRTSGSYGEQFF.

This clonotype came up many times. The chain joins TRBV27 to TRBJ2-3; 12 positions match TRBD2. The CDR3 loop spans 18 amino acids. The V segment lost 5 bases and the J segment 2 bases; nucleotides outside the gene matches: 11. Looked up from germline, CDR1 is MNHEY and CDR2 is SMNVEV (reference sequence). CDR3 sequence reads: CASSLFPRTSGVTDTQYF. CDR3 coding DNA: TGTGCCAGCAGTCTTTTCCCTCGGACTAGCGGGGTCACAGATACGCAGTATTTT.

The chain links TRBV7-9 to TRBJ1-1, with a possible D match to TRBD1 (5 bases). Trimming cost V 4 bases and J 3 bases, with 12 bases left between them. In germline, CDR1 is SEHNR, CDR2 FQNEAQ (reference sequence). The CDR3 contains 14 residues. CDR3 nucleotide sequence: TGTGCCAGCAGCTCATTCGGGGGGGACACTGAAGCTTTCTTT. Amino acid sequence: CASSSFGGDTEAFF.

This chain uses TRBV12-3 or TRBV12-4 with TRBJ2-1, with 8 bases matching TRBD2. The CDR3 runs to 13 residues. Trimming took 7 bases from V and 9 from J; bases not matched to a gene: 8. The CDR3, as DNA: TGTGCCAGCAAAGTAGCGGGGAAGCGTGAGCAGTTCTTC. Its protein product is CASKVAGKREQFF.

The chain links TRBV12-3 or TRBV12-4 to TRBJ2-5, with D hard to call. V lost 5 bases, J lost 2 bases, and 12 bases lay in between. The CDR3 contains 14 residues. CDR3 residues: CASSRIGAQETQYF. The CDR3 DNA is TGTGCCAGCAGTCGAATAGGAGCTCAAGAGACCCAGTACTTC.

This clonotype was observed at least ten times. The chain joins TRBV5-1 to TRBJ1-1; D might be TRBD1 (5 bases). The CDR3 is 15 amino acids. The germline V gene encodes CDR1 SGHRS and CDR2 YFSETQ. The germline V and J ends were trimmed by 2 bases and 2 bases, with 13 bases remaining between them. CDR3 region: CASSFARTTNTEAFF. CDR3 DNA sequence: TGCGCCAGCAGCTTCGCTAGGACAACAAACACTGAAGCTTTCTTT.